The rows below give T cell receptor beta chains drawn from one sample of a study of blood T cell repertoires in COVID-19. Measured with immunoSEQ multiplex PCR; TCRdb has only the in-frame clones, and not every one. Of 100,000 to 150,000 clones listed, less than 90% are singletons. Specimen: PBMCs or T cells enriched from blood (not recorded which). Receptors were obtained from a woman in her twenties or thirties who had recovered from COVID-19. The CDR3 runs from the conserved cysteine through the conserved F or W.

V: TRBV30
CDR3: CAWSVVEPPRGETQYF

V: TRBV19
CDR3: CASSPTGADTQYF

V: TRBV6-5
CDR3: CASSSTGGTDTQYF

V: TRBV7-6
CDR3: CASSPGPDSNQPQHF

V: TRBV18
CDR3: CASSQRGGTEAFF

V: TRBV7-3
CDR3: CASSLYGRQFNSPLHF

V: TRBV10-2
CDR3: CASSGQVSSYNEQFF

V: TRBV7-3
CDR3: CASSLTATGANVLTF

V: TRBV19
CDR3: CASSNEGNTEAFF

V: TRBV4-3
CDR3: CASSRQRTAMDTQYF

V: TRBV11-3
CDR3: CASSFGSDTEAFF

V: TRBV28
CDR3: CASSPDRRLRYGYTF

V: TRBV5-1
CDR3: CASRDRDQNEAFF

V: TRBV9
CDR3: CASSVAKGPDEQFF

V: TRBV6-5
CDR3: CASRRQGSTDTQYF

V: TRBV28
CDR3: CASITAGERNTGELFF

V: TRBV28
CDR3: CASSGDRVETQYF

V: TRBV12-3/TRBV12-4
CDR3: CASSLREDKQYF

V: TRBV5-6
CDR3: CASSSDGRETQYF

V: TRBV30
CDR3: CAWTDRGGSFF

V: TRBV5-1
CDR3: CASSLNAGGPFNEQFF

V: TRBV5-1
CDR3: CASSFLGDSYGYTF

V: TRBV2
CDR3: CASGEGGQNIQYF

V: TRBV6-5
CDR3: CASSHNPGIDYGYTF

V: TRBV30
CDR3: CAWSNSGTDVTDTQYF

V: TRBV6-2/TRBV6-3
CDR3: CASSSGGASGANVLTF

V: TRBV28
CDR3: CATGGSDLHF

V: TRBV29-1
CDR3: CSVVYPRGSYEQYF

V: TRBV3-1/TRBV3-2
CDR3: CASSQSVAGGTDTQYF

V: TRBV25-1
CDR3: CASSARGNSPLHF

V: TRBV5-6
CDR3: CASSLGGGVQGNQPQHF

V: TRBV7-9
CDR3: CASSLAAGVQRETSDTQYF

V: TRBV29-1
CDR3: CSARTSGDTGELFF

V: TRBV6-2/TRBV6-3
CDR3: CASSYQRELDTQYF

V: TRBV9
CDR3: CASSVRTSPNEQFF

V: TRBV21-1
CDR3: CASSKGGDRGLRNEQFF

V: TRBV5-1
CDR3: CASSRDSKNTEAFF